A single sample is the source of the 20 T cell receptor beta chains below, sequenced in a study of CD8+CD57+ T cells in acquired aplastic anemia. TCR beta VDJ combinations and CDR3 sequences were profiled from genomic DNA. TCRdb fed the reads into MiXCR, producing one record per CDR3 protein. The data contain around 180,000 distinct CDR3 sequences, 64% of them seen just once; the ten biggest clones take up under 60%. Specimen: sorted CD4+, CD8+, or CD8+CD57+ T cells (not recorded which) from PBMCs. Receptor source: a human donor with severe aplastic anemia or a healthy control (not recorded which).

The genes are TRBV2 and TRBJ2-7; a possible D gene is TRBD1 (5 bases). CDR1 is SNHLY, CDR2 FYNNEI, per germline. CDR3 size: 17 residues. The V and J ends lost 4 bases and 3 bases respectively, with 22 bases between them. The DNA for the CDR3 is TGTGCCAGCAGTGGGGGCCCCCCAGGCAAGGTCCTCTACGAGCAGTACTTC. Translating it yields CASSGGPPGKVLYEQYF.

The sample holds many counts of this clonotype. The V and J genes are TRBV9 and TRBJ1-1; 11 bases agree with TRBD1. The V segment lost 0 bases and the J segment 6 bases; nucleotides outside the gene matches: 7. The V gene's germline CDR1 is SGDLS and CDR2 YYNGEE. The CDR3 runs to 16 residues. The CDR3 protein is CASSVADRGQRSEAFF. The CDR3 nucleotides read TGTGCCAGCAGCGTAGCGGACAGGGGGCAGCGTTCTGAAGCTTTCTTT.

The chain links TRBV27 to TRBJ2-1; 8 positions agree with TRBD2. Germline V gives CDR1 MNHEY, CDR2 SMNVEV (reference sequence). CDR3 length: 15 amino acids. Trimming at V came to 6 bases and at J to 0 bases, leaving 4 bases not matched to a gene. This chain's CDR3 is CASSGGTSSYNEQFF. CDR3 DNA sequence: TGTGCCAGCAGCGGGGGGACTAGCTCCTACAATGAGCAGTTCTTC.

This clonotype was recorded many times. The chain carries TRBV12-3 or TRBV12-4 and TRBJ2-1, with no clear D. The CDR3 has 11 residues. V was clipped by 8 bases and J by 8 bases, with 10 bases between them. The CDR3 loop reads CASGPIHEQFF. Here the CDR3 DNA reads TGTGCCAGCGGGCCTATTCATGAGCAGTTCTTC.

This clonotype was counted only a few times. V gene TRBV15 combines with J gene TRBJ1-6, with a weak D call TRBD1 (6 bases). Germline-derived CDR1 and CDR2 are LNHNV and YYDKDF (reference sequence). V was clipped by 5 bases and J by 8 bases, with 16 bases between them. The CDR3 extends over 15 amino acids. The CDR3 region is CATSGSTGFDSPLHF. The DNA of the CDR3 is TGTGCCACCAGCGGATCCACAGGGTTTGATTCACCCCTCCACTTT.

This chain uses TRBV19 with TRBJ2-3, with 9 bases matching TRBD2. V gave up 3 bases and J gave up 4 bases; unmatched junction bases: 5. The V gene's germline CDR1 is LNHDA and CDR2 SQIVND (reference sequence). CDR3 length equals 15 residues. The DNA of the CDR3 is TGTGCCAGTAGTATGTTGGCGGGAGGGTCAGATACGCAGTATTTT. The encoded protein is CASSMLAGGSDTQYF. Drawing the rest from reference TRBV19 and TRBJ2-3, the complete variable domain is DGGITQSPKYLFRKEGQNVTLSCEQNLNHDAMYWYRQDPGQGLRLIYYSQIVNDFQKGDIAEGYSVSREKKESFPLTVTSAQKNPTAFYLCASSMLAGGSDTQYFGPGTRLTVL.

This clonotype was counted a single time. A junction end diverges from the germline sequence, so it may reflect a read error. This chain links TRBV7-9 with TRBJ2-2; the match to TRBD2 covers 7 bases. This CDR3 comprises 15 residues. CDR1 SEHNR and CDR2 FQNEAQ come from the germline V gene (reference sequence). The CDR3 is CASLSGTTNIGELFF. In nucleotides, the CDR3 is TGCGCCAGTCTATCCGGGACTACCAACATCGGGGAGCTGTTTTTT.

The chain is built from TRBV4-1 and TRBJ1-6; maybe TRBD1 (5 bases). Deletions cut 6 bases from V and 7 bases from J, with 10 bases between. Germline CDR1 reads MGHRA; CDR2 reads YSYEKL. The CDR3 runs to 13 residues. The CDR3 nucleotides read TGCGCCAGCAGGGGGCTGGGGAATTCACCCCTCCACTTT. It specifies CASRGLGNSPLHF.

The J gene is TRBJ1-1, the V gene TRBV6-2 or TRBV6-3, with 8 nucleotides matching TRBD1. The CDR3 covers 11 residues. Losses at the gene ends were 7 bases for V and 10 bases for J; bases not matched to a gene: 5. The germline V gene has CDR1 MNHEY and CDR2 SVGEGT. The CDR3 nucleotides read TGTGCCAGCAAAAAACAGGGGGGAGCTTTCTTT. Amino acids: CASKKQGGAFF.

The chain employs TRBV7-6 and TRBJ2-5, with TRBD2 matching over 8 bases. J gave up 9 bases and V 5 bases, and 8 bases lay outside the gene matches. Germline V gives CDR1 SGHVS, CDR2 FNYEAQ. This CDR3 comprises 13 residues. CDR3 coding DNA: TGTGCCAGCAGCCCGACCCCGGGGGGGGCCCAGTACTTC. Its translation: CASSPTPGGAQYF.

This sequence joins TRBV20-1 and TRBJ1-1; D remains unclear. Trimming stripped 3 bases from V and 1 base from J, with 12 bases between. CDR3 size: 14 residues. Germline CDR1 is DFQATT and CDR2 is SNEGSKA (reference sequence). The CDR3 region has the DNA TGCAGTGCTAGTTACGGACTGGAGAACACTGAAGCTTTCTTT. It codes for CSASYGLENTEAFF.

The sample holds many counts of this clonotype. The chain uses TRBV6-4 and TRBJ1-2; D gene unclear. Trimming removed 3 bases at V and 1 base at J, with 6 bases between. CDR3 size: 13 residues. Germline values: CDR1 MRHNA, CDR2 SNTAGT. The CDR3 spells CASSEDGNYGYTF. CDR3 sequence (DNA): TGTGCCAGCAGTGAGGACGGTAACTATGGCTACACCTTC.

At least ten counts were recorded for this clonotype. The V gene is TRBV15, the J gene TRBJ2-3, with TRBD2 identical over 10 bases. The CDR3 runs 18 residues. Trimming removed 0 bases from V and 2 bases from J; junction bases left unmatched: 8. CDR1 and CDR2 (germline): LNHNV, YYDKDF (reference sequence). For the CDR3, the DNA is TGTGCCACCAGCAGAGATCTCCCAGCGGGGGGGTTCACAGATACGCAGTATTTT. Translated, it gives CATSRDLPAGGFTDTQYF. Based on the CDR3 plus reference TRBV15 and TRBJ2-3, the full variable domain is DAMVIQNPRYQVTQFGKPVTLSCSQTLNHNVMYWYQQKSSQAPKLLFHYYDKDFNNEADTPDNFQSRRPNTSFCFLDIRSPGLGDTAMYLCATSRDLPAGGFTDTQYFGPGTRLTVL.

The gene calls are TRBV29-1 and TRBJ2-7; D uncertain. Trimming left V 4 bases short and J 2 bases short, with 18 bases between. CDR3 length: 15 amino acids. Germline values: CDR1 SQVTM, CDR2 ANQGSEA. The CDR3 DNA reads as TGCAGCGTTGTACCCGCACGTATGCAGACCTACGAGCAGTACTTC. It translates to CSVVPARMQTYEQYF.

The chain has TRBV2 and TRBJ2-5, with D maybe TRBD1 (5 bases). The CDR3 runs 14 residues. V gave up 7 bases and J gave up 2 bases, with 14 bases separating them. Germline V gives CDR1 SNHLY, CDR2 FYNNEI. The CDR3 region has the DNA TGTGCCAGCAACCCCCGACAGCCACAAGAGACCCAGTACTTC. It translates to CASNPRQPQETQYF.

J is TRBJ2-3 and V is TRBV5-1; D gene unclear. Trimming took off 1 base at V and 4 bases at J, with 4 bases between the two ends. Germline assignment: CDR1 SGHRS and CDR2 YFSETQ. This CDR3 is built from 12 residues. As DNA, the CDR3 is TGCGCCAGCAGCTTGAATCCAGATACGCAGTATTTT. It encodes CASSLNPDTQYF. Combining the CDR3 with reference TRBV5-1 and TRBJ2-3 gives the whole variable domain KAGVTQTPRYLIKTRGQQVTLSCSPISGHRSVSWYQQTPGQGLQFLFEYFSETQRNKGNFPGRFSGRQFSNSRSEMNVSTLELGDSALYLCASSLNPDTQYFGPGTRLTVL.

The rearrangement links TRBV20-1 to TRBJ1-1, with D hard to call. From germline, CDR1 is DFQATT and CDR2 SNEGSKA (reference sequence). With 1 base removed from V and 1 base from J, the gap between germline ends came to 7 bases. The CDR3 is 13 amino acids. CDR3 in DNA: TGCAGTGCTAGAGGGGGATGGAACACTGAAGCTTTCTTT. Translation: CSARGGWNTEAFF.

J is TRBJ1-1 and V is TRBV7-3; 8 bases fit TRBD1. Germline V gives CDR1 SGHTA, CDR2 FQGTGA. J lost 3 bases, V lost 4 bases, and 4 bases had no gene match. This CDR3 has 14 residues. For the CDR3, the DNA is TGTGCCAGCAGCTACGGACAGGGTGACACTGAAGCTTTCTTT. Translated, it gives CASSYGQGDTEAFF. The entire variable domain, with the rest obtained from reference TRBV7-3 and TRBJ1-1, is as follows: GAGVSQTPSNKVTEKGKYVELRCDPISGHTALYWYRQSLGQGPEFLIYFQGTGAADDSGLPNDRFFAVRPEGSVSTLKIQRTERGDSAVYLCASSYGQGDTEAFFGQGTRLTVV.

The gene calls are TRBV5-8 and TRBJ2-1; tentatively, D is TRBD1 (6 bases). The germline CDR1 and CDR2 sequences are SGHTS and YDEGEE. Trimming stripped 9 bases from V and 4 bases from J, with 17 bases between. The CDR3 consists of 14 residues. CDR3 protein: CAIPTGAPYNEQFF. CDR3 bases: TGTGCCATCCCGACAGGAGCTCCTTACAATGAGCAGTTCTTC.

This clonotype was observed a handful of times. The chain combines TRBV12-3 or TRBV12-4 with TRBJ2-7, with D possibly being TRBD1 or TRBD2 (5 bases each). The germline V and J ends were trimmed by 3 bases and 2 bases, with 11 bases remaining between them. This CDR3 is built from 14 residues. DNA for the CDR3: TGTGCCAGCAGTTTGGTGGGACCCACCTACGAGCAGTACTTC. Its protein product is CASSLVGPTYEQYF.